The clone carrying this TCR beta chain was seen many times. Antigen: not known. The data stem from a study of blood T cells in healthy people across ages. Overall study results and limits: One million T cells yielded diversity estimates that were considered underestimates.

The CDR3 extends over 15 amino acids. Germline V CDR1 and CDR2: MNHNY, SVGAGI (reference sequence). V was trimmed by 5 bases and J by 2 bases, leaving 16 bases between them. A second PCR, run for about 7 to 11 cycles, used a sample-barcoded 5' primer plus a J-beta primer mix. TCRdb fed the 5' RACE reads into MiXCR, producing one record per CDR3 protein. The table has about 930,000 distinct CDR3 sequences, about 29% seen once. These data are also associated with another study on T cells of mothers and their children. That study reports: For each mother, over 9.5 million TCR beta CDR3 reads were obtained, and for each child, about 3 million.

This clonotype originated in a woman between 40 and 50 years old in good health. The sample taken for sequencing was blood. The chain recombines TRBV6-6 with TRBJ2-7; D is possibly TRBD2 (5 bases). The CDR3 loop is CASSPQDWITYEQYF. CDR3 DNA: TGTGCCAGCAGTCCTCAGGACTGGATTACCTACGAGCAGTACTTC.